The 7 T cell receptor beta chains presented below share a single source sample, sequenced in a study of T cell responses to AZD1222 COVID-19 vaccine. Some clones are missing from TCRdb's copy, which holds only in-frame ones; the method was immunoSEQ multiplex PCR. The data contain 120,000 to 150,000 clones, over 75% of them singletons. Sample: peripheral blood, taken 28 days after the second dose of the MenACWY control vaccine. The receptors stem from an adult who received the MenACWY meningococcal vaccine as a control.

The V and J genes are TRBV7-2 and TRBJ2-4, with no clear D. The ends were cut back, 4 bases at V and 3 bases at J, with 7 bases in the middle. The CDR3 is made up of 13 amino acids. Germline lookup yields CDR1 SGHTA and CDR2 FQGNSA. The CDR3 loop reads CASSSGVKNIQYF. The CDR3 bases are TGTGCCAGCAGCTCCGGCGTCAAAAACATTCAGTACTTC.

The chain employs TRBV11-2 and TRBJ1-1; possibly TRBD1 for D (5 bases). This CDR3 spans 13 amino acids. Germline assignment: CDR1 SGHAT and CDR2 FQNNGV. V was pared by 5 bases and J by 1 base, with 8 bases between. CDR3: CASSPRENTEAFF. Written as DNA, the CDR3 is TGTGCCAGCAGCCCCAGGGAGAACACTGAAGCTTTCTTT.

V gene TRBV25-1 combines with J gene TRBJ1-2; TRBD1 might be the D (6 bases). The CDR3 is made up of 15 amino acids. Germline V gives CDR1 MGHDK, CDR2 SYGVNS. V was trimmed by 5 bases and J by 3 bases, leaving 16 bases between them. The DNA of the CDR3 is TGTGCCAGCAGTACAAAAACAGGGATCCACTATGGCTACACCTTC. Protein sequence: CASSTKTGIHYGYTF.

A single count supports this clone. The chain carries TRBV5-1 and TRBJ2-7; 7 nucleotides agree with TRBD2. CDR3 size: 14 residues. Germline assignment: CDR1 SGHRS and CDR2 YFSETQ. The V segment lost 0 bases and the J segment 7 bases; nucleotides outside the gene matches: 7. The CDR3 nucleotides are TGCGCCAGCAGCTTGGAGGCGGGAGCGGGAGAGCAGTACTTC. Translation gives CASSLEAGAGEQYF.

The J gene is TRBJ1-5, the V gene TRBV19; no clear D gene. Germline CDR1 is LNHDA and CDR2 is SQIVND (reference sequence). Trimming removed 1 base at V and 1 base at J, with 5 bases between. CDR3 length equals 14 residues. Here the CDR3 reads CASSIAFSNQPQHF. DNA of the CDR3: TGTGCCAGTAGTATAGCATTCAGCAATCAGCCCCAGCATTTT.

The rearrangement links TRBV6-5 to TRBJ2-7; tentatively, D is TRBD1 (6 bases). V was clipped by 0 bases and J by 0 bases, with 9 bases between them. The germline CDR1 and CDR2 sequences are MNHEY and SVGAGI. The CDR3 is 15 amino acids. The CDR3 sequence is CASSYSGAPSYEQYF. Written as DNA, the CDR3 is TGTGCCAGCAGTTACTCGGGGGCCCCCTCCTACGAGCAGTACTTC.

This clone has a handful of counts. This chain joins TRBV2 and TRBJ2-7; D gene unclear. This CDR3 is built from 13 residues. V lost 7 bases and J lost 7, with 17 bases in between. CDR1 SNHLY and CDR2 FYNNEI come from the germline V gene. The CDR3 DNA reads TGTGCCAGCAAGGGCACCCGGAACGGAGAGCAGTACTTC. Translating it yields CASKGTRNGEQYF. The full variable domain, rest sourced from reference TRBV2 and TRBJ2-7, is EPEVTQTPSHQVTQMGQEVILRCVPISNHLYFYWYRQILGQKVEFLVSFYNNEISEKSEIFDDQFSVERPDGSNFTLKIRSTKLEDSAMYFCASKGTRNGEQYFGPGTRLTVT.